This TCR beta chain was observed in a study of cytomegalovirus exposure and HLA in healthy donors. Study-level background: It was reported in a later analysis that the same platform had been used for the 120 validation repertoires as for the roughly 710 first-cohort repertoires. Study observations and caveats: 150 to 200 TCR beta chains were listed as cytomegalovirus-associated.

This CDR3 has 17 amino acids. The V gene's germline CDR1 is SGHVS and CDR2 FQNEAQ. The V gene end was trimmed by 5 bases and the J gene end by 6 bases; junction bases not matched to a gene: 13. Repertoires were generated with immunoSEQ multiplex PCR, while TCRdb's copy carries only in-frame clones and drops some. The sample lists 250,000 or so clones, about 86% occurring once. On this clone itself: Its antigen remains unidentified.

This clonotype was sampled from a man aged 18-30 years in good health and CMV-seronegative. Sequenced input: PBMCs. The rearrangement uses TRBV7-8 and TRBJ1-5; 10 nucleotides agree with TRBD1. The DNA of the CDR3 is TGTGCCAGCAGCAATTTTCGGACAGGGGGATTGATTCAGCCCCAGCATTTT. Protein sequence: CASSNFRTGGLIQPQHF.